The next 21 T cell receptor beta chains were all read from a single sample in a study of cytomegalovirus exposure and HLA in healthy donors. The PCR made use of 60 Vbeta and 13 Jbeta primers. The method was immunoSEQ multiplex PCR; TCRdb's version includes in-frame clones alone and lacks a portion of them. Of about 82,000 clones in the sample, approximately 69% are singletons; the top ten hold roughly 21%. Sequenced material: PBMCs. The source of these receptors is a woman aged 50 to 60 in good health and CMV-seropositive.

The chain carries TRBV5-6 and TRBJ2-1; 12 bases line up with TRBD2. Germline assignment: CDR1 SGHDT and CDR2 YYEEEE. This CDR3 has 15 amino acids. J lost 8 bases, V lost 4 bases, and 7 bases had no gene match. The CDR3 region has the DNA TGTGCCAGCAGCCATACTAGCGGGGGGTGGGATGAGCAGTTCTTC. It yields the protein CASSHTSGGWDEQFF.

Here the CDR3 DNA reads TGTGCCAGCAGCCCAAGAGGACAGCCCGATAATTCACCCCTCCACTTT. Protein: CASSPRGQPDNSPLHF. The chain recombines TRBV9 with TRBJ1-6, with D perhaps matching TRBD1 (6 bases). The V end lost 4 bases, the J end lost 5 bases, and 16 bases lay between the germline ends. Germline lookup yields CDR1 SGDLS and CDR2 YYNGEE. The CDR3 length is 16 residues. The entire variable domain, with the rest obtained from reference TRBV9 and TRBJ1-6, is as follows: DSGVTQTPKHLITATGQRVTLRCSPRSGDLSVYWYQQSLDQGLQFLIQYYNGEERAKGNILERFSAQQFPDLHSELNLSSLELGDSALYFCASSPRGQPDNSPLHFGNGTRLTVT.

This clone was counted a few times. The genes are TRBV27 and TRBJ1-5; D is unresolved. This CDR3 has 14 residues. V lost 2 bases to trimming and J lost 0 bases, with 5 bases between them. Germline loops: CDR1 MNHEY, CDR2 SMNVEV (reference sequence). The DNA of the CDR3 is TGTGCCAGCAGTTTAGGCAGTAGCAATCAGCCCCAGCATTTT. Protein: CASSLGSSNQPQHF.

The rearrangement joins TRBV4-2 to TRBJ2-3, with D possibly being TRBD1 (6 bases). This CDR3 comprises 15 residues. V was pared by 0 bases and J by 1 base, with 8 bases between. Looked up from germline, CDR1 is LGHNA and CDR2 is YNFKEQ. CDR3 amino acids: CASSQEYRGTDTQYF. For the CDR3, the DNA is TGTGCCAGCAGCCAAGAATACAGGGGCACAGATACGCAGTATTTT.

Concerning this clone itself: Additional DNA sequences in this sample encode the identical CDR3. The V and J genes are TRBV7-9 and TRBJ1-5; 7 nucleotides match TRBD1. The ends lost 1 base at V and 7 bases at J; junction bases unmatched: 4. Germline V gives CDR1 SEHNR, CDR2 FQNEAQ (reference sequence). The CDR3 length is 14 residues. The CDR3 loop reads CASSLGQGGQPQHF. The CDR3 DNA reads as TGTGCCAGCAGCTTAGGGCAGGGGGGCCAGCCCCAGCATTTT.

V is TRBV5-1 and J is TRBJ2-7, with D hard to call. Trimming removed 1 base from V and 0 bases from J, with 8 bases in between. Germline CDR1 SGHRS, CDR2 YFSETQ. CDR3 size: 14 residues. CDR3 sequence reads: CASSLTPSSYEQYF. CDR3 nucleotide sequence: TGCGCCAGCAGCTTGACTCCAAGCTCCTACGAGCAGTACTTC.

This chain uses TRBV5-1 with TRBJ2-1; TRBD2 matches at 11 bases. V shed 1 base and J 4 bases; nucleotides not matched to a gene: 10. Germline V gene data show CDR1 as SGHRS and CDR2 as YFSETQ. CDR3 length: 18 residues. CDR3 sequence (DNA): TGCGCCAGCAGCTTGCCCCCTAGCGGGGGGACACCTTACAATGAGCAGTTCTTC. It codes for CASSLPPSGGTPYNEQFF.

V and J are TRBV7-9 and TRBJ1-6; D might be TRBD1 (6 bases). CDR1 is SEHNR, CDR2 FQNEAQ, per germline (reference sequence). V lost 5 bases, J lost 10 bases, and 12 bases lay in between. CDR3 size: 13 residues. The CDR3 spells CASSAGAQSPLHF. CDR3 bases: TGTGCCAGCAGCGCGGGGGCCCAATCACCCCTCCACTTT. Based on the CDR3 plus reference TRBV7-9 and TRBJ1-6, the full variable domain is DTGVSQNPRHKITKRGQNVTFRCDPISEHNRLYWYRQTLGQGPEFLTYFQNEAQLEKSRLLSDRFSAERPKGSFSTLEIQRTEQGDSAMYLCASSAGAQSPLHFGNGTRLTVT.

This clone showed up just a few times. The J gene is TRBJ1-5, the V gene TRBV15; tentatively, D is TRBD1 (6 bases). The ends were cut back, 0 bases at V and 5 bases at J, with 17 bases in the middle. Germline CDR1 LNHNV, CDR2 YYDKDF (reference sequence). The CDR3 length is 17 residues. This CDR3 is CATSRDLSRGSDQPQHF. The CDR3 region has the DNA TGTGCCACCAGCAGAGATCTAAGCAGGGGATCAGATCAGCCCCAGCATTTT.

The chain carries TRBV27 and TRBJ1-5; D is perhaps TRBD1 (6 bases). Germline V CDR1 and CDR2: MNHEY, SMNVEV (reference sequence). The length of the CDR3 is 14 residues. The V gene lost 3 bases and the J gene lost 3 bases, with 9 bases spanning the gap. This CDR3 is CASSFRGPNQPQHF. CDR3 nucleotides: TGTGCCAGCAGTTTCAGGGGACCCAATCAGCCCCAGCATTTT.

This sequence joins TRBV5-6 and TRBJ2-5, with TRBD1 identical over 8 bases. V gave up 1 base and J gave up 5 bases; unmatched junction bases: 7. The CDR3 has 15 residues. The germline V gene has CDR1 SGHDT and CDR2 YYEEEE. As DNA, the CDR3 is TGTGCCAGCAGCTTGAGAACAGGGGGTCGTGAGACCCAGTACTTC. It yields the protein CASSLRTGGRETQYF.

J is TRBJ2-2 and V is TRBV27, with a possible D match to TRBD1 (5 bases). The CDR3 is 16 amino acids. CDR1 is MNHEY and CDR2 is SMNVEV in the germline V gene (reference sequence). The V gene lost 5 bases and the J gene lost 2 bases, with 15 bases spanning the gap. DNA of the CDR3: TGTGCCAGCAGTCTCCGGATACAGGAAAACACCGGGGAGCTGTTTTTT. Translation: CASSLRIQENTGELFF.

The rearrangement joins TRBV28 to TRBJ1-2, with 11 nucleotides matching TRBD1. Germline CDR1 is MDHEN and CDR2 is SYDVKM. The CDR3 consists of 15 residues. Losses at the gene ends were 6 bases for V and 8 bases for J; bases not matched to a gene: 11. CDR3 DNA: TGTGCCAGCAGCCTAACCGGGACAGGGGGTGGGGGCTACACCTTC. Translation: CASSLTGTGGGGYTF.

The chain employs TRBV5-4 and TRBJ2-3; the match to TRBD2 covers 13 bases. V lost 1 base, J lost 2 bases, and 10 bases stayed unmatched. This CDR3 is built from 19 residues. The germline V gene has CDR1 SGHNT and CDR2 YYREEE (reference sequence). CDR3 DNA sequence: TGTGCCAGCAGCTTGCCGGGACTAGCGGGGCTTCCGACCACAGATACGCAGTATTTT. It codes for CASSLPGLAGLPTTDTQYF.

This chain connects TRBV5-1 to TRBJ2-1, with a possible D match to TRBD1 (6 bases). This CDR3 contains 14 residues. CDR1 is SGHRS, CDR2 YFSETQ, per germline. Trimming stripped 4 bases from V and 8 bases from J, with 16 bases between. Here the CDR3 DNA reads TGCGCCAGCAGCAGGCGGTCCGAGGGGGATGAGCAGTTCTTC. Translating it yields CASSRRSEGDEQFF.

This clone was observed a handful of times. CDR3 residues: CASTQGQLRGNEQFF. In DNA form, the CDR3 reads TGCGCCAGCACCCAGGGGCAGTTAAGGGGCAATGAGCAGTTCTTC. The rearrangement uses TRBV5-1 and TRBJ2-1; weak D call: TRBD1 (6 bases). Germline lookup yields CDR1 SGHRS and CDR2 YFSETQ. The V gene lost 6 bases and the J gene lost 6 bases, with 19 bases spanning the gap. The CDR3 extends over 15 amino acids.

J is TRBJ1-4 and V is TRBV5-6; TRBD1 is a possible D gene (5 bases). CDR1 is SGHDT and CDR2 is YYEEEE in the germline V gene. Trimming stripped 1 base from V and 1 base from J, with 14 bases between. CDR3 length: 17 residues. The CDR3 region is CASSLFQGGGTNEKLFF. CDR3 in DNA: TGTGCCAGCAGCTTGTTCCAGGGAGGCGGAACTAATGAAAAACTGTTTTTT.

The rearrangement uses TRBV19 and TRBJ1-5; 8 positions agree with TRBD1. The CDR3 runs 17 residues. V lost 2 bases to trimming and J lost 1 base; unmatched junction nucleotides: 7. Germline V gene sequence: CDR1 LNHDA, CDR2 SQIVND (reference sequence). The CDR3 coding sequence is TGTGCCAGTAGTATATATGGGACAGGCGAAAGCAATCAGCCCCAGCATTTT. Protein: CASSIYGTGESNQPQHF.

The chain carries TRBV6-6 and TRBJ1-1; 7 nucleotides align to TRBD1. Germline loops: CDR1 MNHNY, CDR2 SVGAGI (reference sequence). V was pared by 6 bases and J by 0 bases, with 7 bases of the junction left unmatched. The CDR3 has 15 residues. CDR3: CASSQKQGMNTEAFF. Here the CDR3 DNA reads TGTGCCAGCAGCCAAAAACAGGGGATGAACACTGAAGCTTTCTTT.

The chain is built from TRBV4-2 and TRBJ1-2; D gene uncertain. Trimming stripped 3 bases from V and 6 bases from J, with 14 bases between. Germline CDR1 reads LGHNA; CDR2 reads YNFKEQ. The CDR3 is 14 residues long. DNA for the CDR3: TGTGCCAGCAGCCACCCGGTACTCGATGATGGCTACACCTTC. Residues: CASSHPVLDDGYTF.

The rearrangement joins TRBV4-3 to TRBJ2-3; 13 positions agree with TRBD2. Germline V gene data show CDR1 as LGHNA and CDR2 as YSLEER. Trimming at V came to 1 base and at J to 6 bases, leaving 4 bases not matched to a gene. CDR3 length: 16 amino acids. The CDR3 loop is CASSQGTSGGYDTQYF. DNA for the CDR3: TGCGCCAGCAGCCAAGGGACTAGCGGGGGTTACGATACGCAGTATTTT.